These 21 T cell receptor beta chains originate from one sample sequenced in a study of T cell responses to AZD1222 COVID-19 vaccine. Clones were read by immunoSEQ multiplex PCR, and TCRdb kept only the in-frame ones, dropping some. The sample carries around 66,000 clones, roughly 87% recorded once. Sequencing was performed on peripheral blood, taken on day 0 of AZD1222 vaccination. Receptor source: an adult in good health.

The V call is TRBV19, the J call TRBJ2-5, with D maybe TRBD1 (5 bases). The V end lost 3 bases, the J end lost 2 bases, and 16 bases lay between the germline ends. Germline-derived CDR1 and CDR2 are LNHDA and SQIVND (reference sequence). CDR3 size: 16 residues. CDR3 nucleotide sequence: TGTGCCAGTAGTATCTGGGCAGGGTCGTCTCAAGAGACCCAGTACTTC. It is translated as CASSIWAGSSQETQYF.

The V gene is TRBV18, the J gene TRBJ1-4; TRBD1 aligns across 7 bases. There are 16 residues in the CDR3. The ends lost 3 bases at V and 5 bases at J; junction bases unmatched: 9. Germline CDR1 and CDR2: KGHSH and LQKENI. The CDR3 region is CASSPRGQASNEKLFF. The CDR3 DNA sequence: TGTGCCAGCTCACCCCGAGGACAGGCCTCAAATGAAAAACTGTTTTTT.

V is TRBV19 and J is TRBJ1-2; no clear D gene. V was trimmed by 5 bases and J by 7 bases, leaving 11 bases between them. The CDR3 loop spans 12 amino acids. Germline V gives CDR1 LNHDA, CDR2 SQIVND (reference sequence). For the CDR3, the DNA is TGTGCCAGTAGTGGAGGGTATGGTGGCTACACCTTC. Translating gives CASSGGYGGYTF.

V is TRBV5-1 and J is TRBJ1-2; D unresolved. Trimming removed 0 bases from V and 10 bases from J, with 10 bases in between. Looked up from germline, CDR1 is SGHRS and CDR2 is YFSETQ. CDR3 length: 12 amino acids. The CDR3 sequence: CASSLEKITYTF. In DNA form, the CDR3 reads TGCGCCAGCAGCTTGGAGAAGATTACCTACACCTTC. Complete variable domain (other parts from reference TRBV5-1 and TRBJ1-2): KAGVTQTPRYLIKTRGQQVTLSCSPISGHRSVSWYQQTPGQGLQFLFEYFSETQRNKGNFPGRFSGRQFSNSRSEMNVSTLELGDSALYLCASSLEKITYTFGSGTRLTVV.

This chain uses TRBV27 with TRBJ2-5; D may be TRBD1 or TRBD2 (5 bases each). Trimming pared 6 bases from V and 4 bases from J, leaving 15 bases between. The CDR3 is made up of 14 amino acids. Per germline, CDR1 MNHEY and CDR2 SMNVEV (reference sequence). DNA for the CDR3: TGTGCCAGCAGGGAGATGTGGGGGTCAGAGACCCAGTACTTC. Its translation is CASREMWGSETQYF.

This chain joins TRBV15 and TRBJ2-7; TRBD1 matches at 8 bases. In germline, CDR1 is LNHNV, CDR2 YYDKDF (reference sequence). V trimming: 0 bases; J trimming: 3 bases; junction bases outside the gene matches: 4. CDR3 length: 15 residues. The CDR3 here is CATSREHDRGYEQYF. The DNA of the CDR3 is TGTGCCACCAGCAGAGAGCACGACAGGGGCTACGAGCAGTACTTC.

The chain employs TRBV18 and TRBJ1-4; 7 nucleotides match TRBD1. The V and J ends lost 3 bases and 5 bases, in that order; junction bases with no gene match: 6. Germline assignment: CDR1 KGHSH and CDR2 LQKENI. This CDR3 contains 15 residues. CDR3 in amino acids: CASSPRTGGNEKLFF. The CDR3 coding sequence is TGTGCCAGCTCACCGAGGACAGGAGGAAATGAAAAACTGTTTTTT. Full variable domain (missing parts from reference TRBV18 and TRBJ1-4): NAGVMQNPRHLVRRRGQEARLRCSPMKGHSHVYWYRQLPEEGLKFMVYLQKENIIDESGMPKERFSAEFPKEGPSILRIQQVVRGDSAAYFCASSPRTGGNEKLFFGSGTQLSVL.

This sequence joins TRBV27 and TRBJ2-3; D is unclear. The CDR3 consists of 13 residues. The germline gives CDR1 MNHEY, CDR2 SMNVEV (reference sequence). Trimming cost V 3 bases and J 4 bases, with 8 bases left between them. The CDR3 loop is CASSLVGADTQYF. For the CDR3, the DNA is TGTGCCAGCAGTTTGGTTGGGGCAGATACGCAGTATTTT.

V gene TRBV11-2 combines with J gene TRBJ1-5; 10 bases line up with TRBD1. V was pared by 5 bases and J by 0 bases, with 13 bases of the junction left unmatched. In germline, CDR1 is SGHAT, CDR2 FQNNGV. The CDR3 loop spans 19 amino acids. The CDR3 coding sequence is TGTGCCAGCAGCCTACCCCGACAGGGGGCGCGGTATAGCAATCAGCCCCAGCATTTT. This gives the protein CASSLPRQGARYSNQPQHF. Supplemented by reference TRBV11-2 and TRBJ1-5, the full variable domain reads EAGVAQSPRYKIIEKRQSVAFWCNPISGHATLYWYQQILGQGPKLLIQFQNNGVVDDSQLPKDRFSAERLKGVDSTLKIQPAKLEDSAVYLCASSLPRQGARYSNQPQHFGDGTRLSIL.

The chain joins TRBV5-5 to TRBJ2-1, with 9 bases that match TRBD1. Germline lookup yields CDR1 SGHKS and CDR2 YYEKEE (reference sequence). V was pared by 0 bases and J by 6 bases, with 7 bases of the junction left unmatched. The CDR3 is made up of 16 amino acids. For the CDR3, the DNA is TGTGCCAGCAGCTTGGGCCGGACAGGGGCCAGCAATGAGCAGTTCTTC. Translation gives CASSLGRTGASNEQFF.

This chain links TRBV19 with TRBJ2-3, with 7 bases matching TRBD2. V lost 10 bases to trimming and J lost 3 bases; unmatched junction nucleotides: 10. CDR1 LNHDA and CDR2 SQIVND come from the germline V gene (reference sequence). There are 14 residues in the CDR3. The CDR3 region has the DNA TGTGCCACCTCCCCCCCGGGGGGTACAGATACGCAGTATTTT. This gives the protein CATSPPGGTDTQYF.

V and J are TRBV6-1 and TRBJ1-4; D gene ambiguous. CDR3 length: 12 residues. Germline CDR1 MNHNS, CDR2 SASEGT. V lost 1 base and J lost 7, with 4 bases in between. The CDR3 DNA follows: TGTGCCAGCAGTGAAGACATTGAAAAACTGTTTTTT. Translation gives CASSEDIEKLFF.

This rearrangement joins TRBV7-2 to TRBJ1-6; no reliable D call. The CDR3 is made up of 14 amino acids. Trimming left V 5 bases short and J 5 bases short, with 10 bases between. CDR1 and CDR2 from the germline V gene are SGHTA and FQGNSA. The CDR3 sequence: CASSTQSNNSPLHF. The CDR3 DNA reads as TGTGCCAGCAGCACACAAAGTAATAATTCACCCCTCCACTTT. The full variable domain, with the rest looked up from reference TRBV7-2 and TRBJ1-6, is GAGVSQSPSNKVTEKGKDVELRCDPISGHTALYWYRQSLGQGLEFLIYFQGNSAPDKSGLPSDRFSAERTGGSVSTLTIQRTQQEDSAVYLCASSTQSNNSPLHFGNGTRLTVT.

V and J are TRBV4-1 and TRBJ1-5, with a tentative D call TRBD1 (5 bases). Germline values: CDR1 MGHRA, CDR2 YSYEKL. This CDR3 has 18 residues. The V and J ends lost 0 bases and 0 bases respectively, with 15 bases between them. CDR3 nucleotide sequence: TGCGCCAGCAGCCAAGATTTCTCGGGGGAATATAGCAATCAGCCCCAGCATTTT. This codes for CASSQDFSGEYSNQPQHF.

In regard to this clone: Other nucleotide sequences in the sample specify the same CDR3. CDR3 coding DNA: TGTGCCAGCAGCTTAGGGGGACTAGCCTACGAGCAGTACTTC. This sequence encodes CASSLGGLAYEQYF. V usage is TRBV7-9 and J usage is TRBJ2-7, with TRBD2 matching 8 bases. In germline, CDR1 is SEHNR, CDR2 FQNEAQ (reference sequence). V shed 1 base and J 2 bases; nucleotides not matched to a gene: 1. There are 14 residues in the CDR3.

The chain uses TRBV7-8 and TRBJ1-1; D is perhaps TRBD1 (5 bases). The CDR3 is made up of 12 amino acids. Germline V gives CDR1 SGHVS, CDR2 FQNEAQ. With 5 bases removed from V and 10 bases from J, the gap between germline ends came to 14 bases. CDR3 nucleotide sequence: TGTGCCAGCAGCAGGGACCGAGTCTCAGCTTTCTTT. As protein: CASSRDRVSAFF.

This clone has only one observation. The CDR3 region has the DNA TGCGCCAGCAGCCACAGGGCGGCTGGGGCCAACGTCCTGACTTTC. Its protein product is CASSHRAAGANVLTF. This chain links TRBV4-3 with TRBJ2-6; perhaps TRBD1 as D (5 bases). The CDR3 contains 15 residues. From germline, CDR1 is LGHNA and CDR2 YSLEER. V shed 3 bases and J shed 2 bases, with 8 bases lying between them.

The chain carries TRBV29-1 and TRBJ2-5; D is possibly TRBD1 (5 bases). CDR3 length: 18 amino acids. Germline assignment: CDR1 SQVTM and CDR2 ANQGSEA. The V and J ends lost 4 bases and 1 base respectively, with 25 bases between them. Here the CDR3 DNA reads TGCAGCGTTGTCTTGGACATTGGGAATTATTGGCTCCAAGAGACCCAGTACTTC. This translates into CSVVLDIGNYWLQETQYF.

The rearrangement links TRBV18 to TRBJ1-2; a possible D gene is TRBD1 (5 bases). The CDR3 runs 15 residues. With 2 bases removed from V and 4 bases from J, the gap between germline ends came to 14 bases. Germline V CDR1 and CDR2: KGHSH, LQKENI. The CDR3 loop is CASSPVRGETYGYTF. Here the CDR3 DNA reads TGTGCCAGCTCACCAGTGCGGGGGGAGACCTATGGCTACACCTTC.

The chain employs TRBV3-1 (or the pseudogene TRBV3-2) and TRBJ1-3; 7 bases align to TRBD1. The germline gives CDR1 LGHDT, CDR2 YNNKEL (reference sequence). V lost 5 bases and J lost 0; bases outside the gene matches: 13. This CDR3 contains 18 residues. The CDR3 nucleotides are TGTGCCAGCAGCTCCTTTGGGGGAGGGGACAGCTCTGGAAACACCATATATTTT. Protein sequence: CASSSFGGGDSSGNTIYF.

The chain combines TRBV7-2 with TRBJ1-4; D call uncertain. Trimming removed 5 bases from V and 6 bases from J, with 10 bases in between. Germline V gene data show CDR1 as SGHTA and CDR2 as FQGNSA. The length of the CDR3 is 13 residues. The CDR3 reads CASSPHADEKLFF. CDR3 nucleotides: TGTGCCAGCAGCCCACACGCCGATGAAAAACTGTTTTTT.